A single T cell receptor beta chain is shown here with its context. Here immunoSEQ multiplex PCR was the method, and the copy in TCRdb shows in-frame clones only, minus some. The sample has around 40,000 clones; approximately 91% are singletons. Germline V gives CDR1 PRHDT, CDR2 FYEKMQ (reference sequence). The junction had 7 bases not matched to a gene; V was cut back by 4 bases and J by 4 bases. This CDR3 spans 15 amino acids. Time point in this sample: pretreatment peripheral blood. The data derive from a study of PD-L1 blockade in urothelial cancer. The overall study: It was at 3 weeks (second dose) and 6 weeks after treatment start that blood was analyzed.

This TCR came from a woman between 55 and 75 years old with urothelial cancer. V gene TRBV13 combines with J gene TRBJ1-1; 9 bases agree with TRBD1. Material: PBMCs, obtained around atezolizumab (anti-PD-L1) treatment. The CDR3 region has the DNA TGTGCCAGCAGCTCGTCGAGACAGGGGGGCACTGAAGCTTTCTTT. Protein product: CASSSSRQGGTEAFF.